This passage covers 29 T cell receptor beta chains from one sample sequenced in a study of T cells in Graves' hyperthyroidism and ophthalmopathy. The investigators amplified TCR beta CDR3 regions from RNA transcripts. The TCR CDR3 was amplified in a first-round RT-PCR using the HTBI primer set. TCRdb fed the multiplex PCR reads into MiXCR, producing one record per CDR3 protein. The table records 560,000 or so distinct CDR3 sequences, just under 20% of them present only once. Sequencing input: blood. Source of these receptors: a man aged 35-49 years with Graves' ophthalmopathy.

This clonotype has more than one count but fewer than ten. The genes are TRBV3-1 and TRBJ2-3; 11 nucleotides match TRBD2. The CDR3 is 18 amino acids. The germline CDR1 and CDR2 sequences are LGHDT and YNNKEL (reference sequence). The trim removed 1 base at V and 1 base at J, leaving 7 bases unmatched. CDR3 sequence: CASSQGRVLAGGTDTQYF. The CDR3 DNA reads as TGTGCCAGCAGCCAAGGGCGAGTACTAGCGGGGGGCACAGATACGCAGTATTTT.

This clonotype showed up many times. The genes are TRBV4-2 and TRBJ2-3; D is ambiguous. The CDR3 extends over 15 amino acids. CDR1 and CDR2 from the germline V gene are LGHNA and YNFKEQ. V was clipped by 4 bases and J by 4 bases, with 15 bases between them. The CDR3 loop reads CASSLTDTGPDTQYF. The CDR3 DNA reads TGTGCCAGCAGCCTTACCGACACCGGCCCAGATACGCAGTATTTT.

The V call is TRBV11-2, the J call TRBJ1-2; D is unclear. Trimming stripped 6 bases from V and 8 bases from J, with 16 bases between. This CDR3 contains 13 residues. Germline-derived CDR1 and CDR2 are SGHAT and FQNNGV. CDR3 DNA sequence: TGTGCCAGCAGTTCTCTTCTCAAACGAGGCTACACCTTC. It encodes CASSSLLKRGYTF.

In this sample, this clonotype turned up a few times. The chain carries TRBV6-5 and TRBJ1-5, with TRBD1 as a possible D gene (5 bases). Germline CDR1 is MNHEY and CDR2 is SVGAGI. V was shortened by 5 bases and J by 0 bases, with 17 bases between the two germline ends. CDR3 length equals 17 residues. The CDR3: CASSLQTDFYSNQPQHF. The CDR3 DNA reads TGTGCCAGCAGTCTACAGACAGACTTTTATAGCAATCAGCCCCAGCATTTT.

This clonotype has at least ten counts. The chain has TRBV28 and TRBJ2-1; D is ambiguous. Deletions cut 3 bases from V and 10 bases from J, with 16 bases between. The germline gives CDR1 MDHEN, CDR2 SYDVKM. This CDR3 spans 14 amino acids. CDR3 in DNA: TGTGCCAGCAGTTTCAGGCTAACCGGCGAGGAGCAGTTCTTC. This codes for CASSFRLTGEEQFF.

This chain links TRBV11-2 with TRBJ2-5; TRBD2 aligns across 11 bases. The CDR3 extends over 18 amino acids. Per the germline V gene, CDR1 is SGHAT and CDR2 is FQNNGV. J was trimmed by 8 bases and V by 5 bases; bases with no gene match: 19. CDR3 residues: CASSVYGVAGGPFGTQYF. The CDR3 nucleotides read TGTGCCAGCAGCGTTTATGGGGTAGCGGGGGGGCCTTTCGGAACCCAGTACTTC. The whole variable domain, filled in from reference TRBV11-2 and TRBJ2-5, reads EAGVAQSPRYKIIEKRQSVAFWCNPISGHATLYWYQQILGQGPKLLIQFQNNGVVDDSQLPKDRFSAERLKGVDSTLKIQPAKLEDSAVYLCASSVYGVAGGPFGTQYFGPGTRLLVL.

This chain uses TRBV30 with TRBJ2-1; 11 bases fit TRBD2. The CDR3 totals 13 residues. Germline values: CDR1 GTSNPN, CDR2 SVGIG (reference sequence). The V and J ends lost 7 bases and 12 bases, in that order; junction bases with no gene match: 11. CDR3 DNA sequence: TGTGCCTCCCGACTAGCGGGAACAGGGACGCAGTTCTTC. It is translated as CASRLAGTGTQFF.

This clonotype was counted a few times. The CDR3 loop reads CATRERDRPAYEQYF. The CDR3 nucleotides read TGTGCCACCCGAGAGCGGGACAGGCCGGCCTACGAGCAGTACTTC. The chain links TRBV6-2 or TRBV6-3 to TRBJ2-7, with D possibly matching TRBD1 (8 bases). From germline, CDR1 is MNHEY and CDR2 SVGEGT. The CDR3 extends over 15 amino acids. Trimming cost V 10 bases and J 2 bases, with 21 bases left between them.

Ten or more counts support this clonotype. The chain joins TRBV6-2 or TRBV6-3 to TRBJ2-3, with D perhaps matching TRBD1 (6 bases). Germline CDR1 is MNHEY and CDR2 is SVGEGT. V was clipped by 5 bases and J by 0 bases, with 9 bases between them. The CDR3 loop spans 14 amino acids. The CDR3 DNA is TGTGCCAGCAGTCGGACAGAGAGCACAGATACGCAGTATTTT. Translating it yields CASSRTESTDTQYF.

This clonotype came up a few times. This chain joins TRBV12-3 or TRBV12-4 and TRBJ2-5; 15 bases fit TRBD2. The CDR3 consists of 18 residues. V trimming: 3 bases; J trimming: 4 bases; junction bases outside the gene matches: 9. The CDR3 is CASSFAGTSGRSRETQYF. The CDR3 DNA is TGTGCCAGCAGTTTTGCCGGGACTAGCGGGAGGTCTCGAGAGACCCAGTACTTC.

The chain combines TRBV25-1 with TRBJ2-5; TRBD1 matches at 8 bases. The germline V gene encodes CDR1 MGHDK and CDR2 SYGVNS. Losses at the gene ends were 2 bases for V and 5 bases for J; bases not matched to a gene: 10. The CDR3 is 16 amino acids. The CDR3 loop reads CASSERLRGPFETQYF. The CDR3 DNA sequence: TGTGCCAGCAGTGAACGCCTCAGGGGGCCGTTTGAGACCCAGTACTTC.

The genes are TRBV7-9 and TRBJ2-7; D is possibly TRBD1 (6 bases). The CDR3 covers 14 residues. Germline assignment: CDR1 SEHNR and CDR2 FQNEAQ (reference sequence). The V and J ends lost 7 bases and 4 bases respectively, with 17 bases between them. This CDR3 reads CASKQDSISYEQYF. The CDR3 DNA reads TGTGCCAGCAAACAGGACAGTATCTCTTACGAGCAGTACTTC. Full variable domain (remainder filled in from reference TRBV7-9 and TRBJ2-7): DTGVSQNPRHKITKRGQNVTFRCDPISEHNRLYWYRQTLGQGPEFLTYFQNEAQLEKSRLLSDRFSAERPKGSFSTLEIQRTEQGDSAMYLCASKQDSISYEQYFGPGTRLTVT.

V is TRBV5-1 and J is TRBJ2-1; 7 bases are shared with TRBD2. From germline, CDR1 is SGHRS and CDR2 YFSETQ. The CDR3 runs 15 residues. The ends lost 5 bases at V and 0 bases at J; junction bases unmatched: 5. CDR3 sequence reads: CASRIAGSSYNEQFF. CDR3 nucleotides: TGCGCCAGCAGAATAGCGGGTAGCTCCTACAATGAGCAGTTCTTC. The entire variable domain, with the rest obtained from reference TRBV5-1 and TRBJ2-1, is as follows: KAGVTQTPRYLIKTRGQQVTLSCSPISGHRSVSWYQQTPGQGLQFLFEYFSETQRNKGNFPGRFSGRQFSNSRSEMNVSTLELGDSALYLCASRIAGSSYNEQFFGPGTRLTVL.

This clonotype was counted only a few times. The chain has TRBV15 and TRBJ2-3; D call uncertain. V was trimmed by 0 bases and J by 4 bases, leaving 5 bases between them. Looked up from germline, CDR1 is LNHNV and CDR2 is YYDKDF (reference sequence). The CDR3 loop spans 13 amino acids. The CDR3 sequence: CATSRERSDTQYF. CDR3 nucleotides: TGTGCCACCAGCAGAGAACGATCAGATACGCAGTATTTT.

As for this clonotype: A junction end diverges from the germline sequence, so it may reflect a read error. CDR3 DNA sequence: TGTGCCAGCAGTTTAGGGGGTATTGAGCAGTTCTTC. Translated, it gives CASSLGGIEQFF. This chain uses TRBV7-9 with TRBJ2-1; a weak D match, TRBD1 (6 bases). The CDR3 is made up of 12 amino acids. Looked up from germline, CDR1 is SEHNR and CDR2 is FQNEAQ (reference sequence).

The chain recombines TRBV3-1 with TRBJ2-1, with TRBD1 identical over 7 bases. Trimming took 2 bases from V and 6 from J; bases not matched to a gene: 7. The CDR3 sequence is 15 residues long. CDR1 is LGHDT and CDR2 is YNNKEL in the germline V gene (reference sequence). The CDR3 DNA follows: TGTGCCAGCAGCCAAAGTGTACAGGGGAGCAATGAGCAGTTCTTC. It is translated as CASSQSVQGSNEQFF.

This clonotype was recorded a few times. The V and J genes are TRBV3-1 and TRBJ2-1; D perhaps matches TRBD2 (5 bases). CDR1 and CDR2 (germline): LGHDT, YNNKEL (reference sequence). V was trimmed by 1 base and J by 9 bases, leaving 13 bases between them. The CDR3 has 14 residues. CDR3 amino acids: CASSQVSSGIEQFF. In nucleotides, the CDR3 is TGTGCCAGCAGCCAAGTGAGCAGCGGTATTGAGCAGTTCTTC.

This clonotype was counted ten times or more. The CDR3 spells CASRGRGFSYKETQYF. In DNA form, the CDR3 reads TGTGCCAGCAGAGGTCGGGGGTTCTCTTATAAAGAGACCCAGTACTTC. The chain uses TRBV2 and TRBJ2-5; TRBD2 might be the D (6 bases). This CDR3 is built from 16 residues. CDR1 and CDR2 from the germline V gene are SNHLY and FYNNEI. V was shortened by 6 bases and J by 3 bases, with 20 bases between the two germline ends.

The chain joins TRBV11-2 to TRBJ2-3; possible D gene TRBD1, 5 bases. The germline V gene encodes CDR1 SGHAT and CDR2 FQNNGV. This CDR3 is 16 amino acids long. Trimming took off 5 bases at V and 4 bases at J, with 19 bases between the two ends. This CDR3 reads CASSPARVLLADTQYF. The CDR3 coding sequence is TGTGCCAGCAGCCCGGCCAGGGTTCTATTGGCAGATACGCAGTATTTT.

This clonotype appeared a few times. V usage is TRBV12-5 and J usage is TRBJ1-5; weak D call: TRBD1 (5 bases). From germline, CDR1 is LGHNT and CDR2 FRNRAP. V dropped 0 bases and J dropped 0 bases, with 24 bases sitting between them. The CDR3 spans 21 residues. The CDR3 loop is CASGLVLAGPQSYYSNQPQHF. The CDR3 region has the DNA TGTGCTAGTGGTTTGGTGCTCGCGGGGCCCCAGTCCTATTATAGCAATCAGCCCCAGCATTTT.

A few counts support this clonotype. The chain is built from TRBV28 and TRBJ1-4, with a possible D match to TRBD1 (5 bases). V was shortened by 8 bases and J by 8 bases, with 21 bases between the two germline ends. Germline loops: CDR1 MDHEN, CDR2 SYDVKM. The CDR3 is 15 amino acids. The CDR3 sequence: CASGSSGREGEKLFF. The CDR3 DNA sequence: TGTGCCAGCGGTTCCTCCGGGCGGGAGGGGGAAAAACTGTTTTTT. The variable domain in full, completed from reference TRBV28 and TRBJ1-4, reads DVKVTQSSRYLVKRTGEKVFLECVQDMDHENMFWYRQDPGLGLRLIYFSYDVKMKEKGDIPEGYSVSREKKERFSLILESASTNQTSMYLCASGSSGREGEKLFFGSGTQLSVL.

This clonotype came up a few times. The V call is TRBV5-6, the J call TRBJ1-1; TRBD1 matches at 8 bases. Trimming took 2 bases from V and 10 from J; bases not matched to a gene: 7. Per germline, CDR1 SGHDT and CDR2 YYEEEE. The CDR3 loop spans 13 amino acids. CDR3 nucleotides: TGTGCCAGCAGCTTTCAGGGGGCGCGAAGAGCTTTCTTT. This codes for CASSFQGARRAFF.

This clonotype has more than one count but fewer than ten. The chain recombines TRBV18 with TRBJ2-7, with D unclear. Trimming stripped 3 bases from V and 1 base from J, with 7 bases between. Germline CDR1 KGHSH, CDR2 LQKENI. This CDR3 spans 13 amino acids. CDR3 in DNA: TGTGCCAGCTCACCGGCATTTTCCTACGAGCAGTACTTC. It yields the protein CASSPAFSYEQYF.

This clonotype was found many times. The chain uses TRBV7-2 and TRBJ2-7, with 8 nucleotides matching TRBD1. J was trimmed by 2 bases and V by 5 bases; bases with no gene match: 8. This CDR3 comprises 15 residues. Germline CDR1 SGHTA, CDR2 FQGNSA. CDR3 DNA sequence: TGTGCCAGCAGCCTTTCAGGGGGCCCAGCCTACGAGCAGTACTTC. Amino acid sequence: CASSLSGGPAYEQYF.

This clonotype has ten or more counts. The rearrangement links TRBV5-1 to TRBJ1-5; D gene ambiguous. The CDR3 sequence is 17 residues long. Germline CDR1 SGHRS, CDR2 YFSETQ. V was clipped by 3 bases and J by 2 bases, with 18 bases between them. CDR3 region: CASSWEEGPRGNQPQHF. The CDR3 DNA follows: TGCGCCAGCAGCTGGGAGGAGGGCCCGCGGGGCAATCAGCCCCAGCATTTT.

V usage is TRBV6-5 and J usage is TRBJ1-5, with TRBD1 identical over 8 bases. The germline V gene encodes CDR1 MNHEY and CDR2 SVGAGI. This CDR3 has 17 amino acids. V shed 2 bases and J 5 bases; nucleotides not matched to a gene: 11. CDR3 nucleotides: TGTGCCAGCAGTTACGGGATCACAGGGGGGAGCGATCAGCCCCAGCATTTT. The encoded protein is CASSYGITGGSDQPQHF.

This clonotype was seen at least ten times. The chain links TRBV11-2 to TRBJ2-7; 8 bases align to TRBD1. The CDR3 runs to 14 residues. Trimming removed 5 bases from V and 7 bases from J; junction bases left unmatched: 10. From germline, CDR1 is SGHAT and CDR2 FQNNGV. This CDR3 reads CASSLRQGPGEQYF. The CDR3 DNA is TGTGCCAGCAGCCTCCGACAGGGGCCAGGGGAGCAGTACTTC.

About this clonotype itself: The junction shows a germline mismatch at one end, possibly a read error. The chain combines TRBV6-1 with TRBJ1-5; weak D call: TRBD1 (5 bases). The germline V gene encodes CDR1 MNHNS and CDR2 SASEGT. The CDR3 has 14 amino acids. CDR3 protein: CAIQTGYSSQPQHF. CDR3 DNA: TGTGCCATTCAAACAGGCTATAGCAGTCAGCCCCAGCATTTT.

The rearrangement joins TRBV7-2 to TRBJ2-2; 12 bases agree with TRBD2. The V and J ends lost 4 bases and 6 bases, in that order; junction bases with no gene match: 9. The CDR3 consists of 17 residues. CDR1 SGHTA and CDR2 FQGNSA come from the germline V gene. The CDR3, as DNA: TGTGCCAGCAGCTCCCCATCTAGCGGGAGGGCCCCCGGGGAGCTGTTTTTT. As protein: CASSSPSSGRAPGELFF.